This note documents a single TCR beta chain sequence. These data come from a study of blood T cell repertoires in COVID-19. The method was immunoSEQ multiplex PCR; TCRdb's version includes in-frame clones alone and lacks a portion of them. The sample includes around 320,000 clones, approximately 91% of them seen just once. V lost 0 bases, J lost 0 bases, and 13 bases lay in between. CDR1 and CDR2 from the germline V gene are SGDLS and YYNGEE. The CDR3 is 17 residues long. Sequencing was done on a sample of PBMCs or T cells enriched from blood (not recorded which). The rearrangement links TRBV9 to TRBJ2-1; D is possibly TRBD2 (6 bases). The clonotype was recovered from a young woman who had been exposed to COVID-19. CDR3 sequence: CASSVGGNEFSYNEQFF. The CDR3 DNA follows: TGTGCCAGCAGCGTAGGCGGGAATGAGTTCTCCTACAATGAGCAGTTCTTC.